A selection of T cell receptor beta chains follows, all from one sample in a study of blood T cell repertoires in COVID-19. Sequencing used immunoSEQ multiplex PCR; TCRdb keeps in-frame clones, though not all of them. The table shows about 180,000 clones, with under 85% occurring only once. Sequenced material: peripheral blood. These receptor sequences come from a woman over 75 with acute or convalescent COVID-19. Both conserved end residues are part of each CDR3. The D gene is left open where the match is weak. Clone size is not always given. Where it is, it says once, few, many or a class for expanded clones.

j_gene | v_gene | abundance | d_gene | CDR3aa | CDR3nt
TRBJ2-3 | TRBV7-6 | NA | NA | CASSLEGLPTDTQYF | TGTGCCAGCAGCTTAGAAGGACTACCCACAGATACGCAGTATTTT
TRBJ1-5 | TRBV5-8 | NA | NA | CASSFEKGPVANQPQHF | TGTGCCAGCAGCTTTGAGAAGGGGCCAGTGGCGAATCAGCCCCAGCATTTT
TRBJ1-3 | TRBV4-1 | NA | NA | CASSQAGVGNTIYF | TGCGCCAGCAGCCAAGCGGGGGTTGGAAACACCATATATTTT
TRBJ1-3 | TRBV5-5 | NA | TRBD1 | CASKIQGDSGNTIYF | TGTGCCAGCAAAATACAGGGGGACTCTGGAAACACCATATATTTT
TRBJ1-2 | TRBV7-6 | NA | TRBD1 | CASSLGQGSYGYTF | TGTGCCAGCAGCTTGGGACAGGGGAGCTATGGCTACACCTTC
TRBJ1-1 | TRBV7-7 | NA | NA | CASSLVDSSNTEAFF | TGTGCCAGCAGCTTAGTGGACAGCTCGAACACTGAAGCTTTCTTT
TRBJ1-5 | TRBV10-3 | NA | NA | CAISDGQSNQPQHF | TGTGCCATCAGTGATGGGCAGAGCAATCAGCCCCAGCATTTT
TRBJ2-7 | TRBV5-1 | NA | NA | CASSWDTTYEQYF | TGCGCCAGCAGCTGGGACACTACCTACGAGCAGTACTTC
TRBJ2-7 | TRBV6-5 | once | NA | CASSSDSPSYEQYF | TGTGCCAGCAGCTCGGACAGTCCGAGCTACGAGCAGTACTTC
TRBJ2-1 | TRBV7-9 | NA | TRBD2 | CASSLALGLAGSSYNEQFF | TGTGCCAGCAGCTTAGCGCTAGGACTAGCGGGGAGCTCCTACAATGAGCAGTTCTTC
TRBJ1-6 | TRBV5-8 | NA | NA | CASSFNPRGSPLHF | TGTGCCAGCAGCTTTAACCCACGAGGGTCACCCCTCCACTTT
TRBJ1-6 | TRBV20-1 | few | NA | CSASAGTQNSPLHF | TGCAGTGCTAGTGCCGGGACACAGAATTCACCCCTCCACTTT
TRBJ1-3 | TRBV19 | NA | NA | CASSITGRSGNTIYF | TGTGCCAGTAGTATAACAGGACGTTCCGGGAACACCATATATTTT
TRBJ2-2 | TRBV3-1/TRBV3-2 | few | TRBD1 | CASSQDQGQGPPSNTGELFF | TGTGCCAGCAGCCAAGATCAGGGACAGGGACCTCCATCGAACACCGGGGAGCTGTTTTTT
TRBJ1-1 | TRBV27 | NA | NA | CASSFGGAFF | TGTGCCAGCAGTTTTGGGGGGGCTTTCTTT
TRBJ1-2 | TRBV5-6 | NA | TRBD1 | CASSPSPGQGYGYTF | TGTGCCAGCAGCCCGTCCCCAGGACAGGGCTATGGCTACACCTTC
TRBJ2-7 | TRBV5-5 | NA | TRBD1 | CASSLLGQGATYEQYF | TGTGCCAGCAGCCTGCTGGGACAGGGGGCTACCTACGAGCAGTACTTC
TRBJ1-1 | TRBV7-2 | NA | TRBD1 | CASSLWDSYTEAFF | TGTGCCAGCAGCTTATGGGACAGCTACACTGAAGCTTTCTTT
TRBJ2-1 | TRBV5-1 | few | TRBD2 | CASSSGLAGMYNEQFF | TGCGCCAGCAGCTCGGGACTAGCGGGGATGTACAATGAGCAGTTCTTC
TRBJ2-7 | TRBV4-3 | NA | NA | CASSQVRSGEQYF | TGCGCCAGCAGCCAAGTCCGATCAGGCGAGCAGTACTTC
TRBJ1-6 | TRBV3-1/TRBV3-2 | NA | NA | CASSQDIGVPYNSPLHF | TGTGCCAGCAGCCAAGATATCGGGGTACCCTATAATTCACCCCTCCACTTT
TRBJ1-5 | TRBV7-8 | NA | NA | CASSFEEGYQPQHF | TGTGCCAGCAGCTTTGAAGAGGGTTATCAGCCCCAGCATTTT
TRBJ2-2 | TRBV27 | NA | TRBD1 | CASTETGSGELFF | TGTGCCAGCACCGAGACAGGGTCCGGGGAGCTGTTTTTT
TRBJ2-5 | TRBV2 | NA | TRBD2 | CASLAGGRRGETQYF | TGTGCCAGCCTAGCGGGAGGGCGGAGGGGAGAGACCCAGTACTTC
TRBJ1-5 | TRBV10-3 | NA | NA | CAISDGQGNSNQPQHF | TGTGCCATCAGTGATGGGCAGGGGAATAGCAATCAGCCCCAGCATTTT
TRBJ2-7 | TRBV2 | few | NA | CASSTQLARNEQYF | TGTGCCAGCAGTACTCAACTAGCTCGAAACGAGCAGTACTTC
TRBJ2-1 | TRBV9 | once | TRBD2 | CASSAGTSDLYNEQFF | TGTGCCAGCAGCGCCGGGACTAGCGACCTCTACAATGAGCAGTTCTTC
TRBJ1-4 | TRBV11-2 | NA | NA | CASSLRASPTNEKLFF | TGTGCCAGCAGCTTACGAGCAAGTCCAACTAATGAAAAACTGTTTTTT
TRBJ1-5 | TRBV21-1 | NA | NA | CASSVRGDLQPQHF | TGTGCCAGCAGTGTCAGGGGGGATTTACAGCCCCAGCATTTT
TRBJ1-4 | TRBV19 | NA | NA | CASSIGRGSATNEKLFF | TGTGCCAGTAGTATAGGTAGAGGGAGTGCAACTAATGAAAAACTGTTTTTT
TRBJ1-1 | TRBV14 | once | NA | CASSPPQLGYELNTEAFF | TGTGCCAGCAGCCCCCCCCAATTGGGCTACGAATTGAACACTGAAGCTTTCTTT
TRBJ2-7 | TRBV18 | NA | TRBD1 | CASSPGTGNSYEQYF | TGTGCCAGCTCACCCGGGACAGGGAATAGCTACGAGCAGTACTTC
TRBJ2-7 | TRBV7-8 | NA | NA | CASLAGGSSLYEQYF | TGTGCCAGCCTCGCAGGTGGCAGCTCCCTCTACGAGCAGTACTTC
TRBJ2-1 | TRBV5-1 | NA | TRBD2 | CASSLVLAGGGNEQFF | TGCGCCAGCAGCTTGGTACTAGCGGGAGGAGGAAATGAGCAGTTCTTC
TRBJ2-3 | TRBV29-1 | NA | TRBD1 | CSVLKDRVFTDTQYF | TGCAGCGTTCTCAAGGACAGGGTCTTCACAGATACGCAGTATTTT
TRBJ1-1 | TRBV12-3/TRBV12-4 | once | TRBD1 | CASSLGQGARAFF | TGTGCCAGCAGTTTAGGACAGGGGGCACGGGCTTTCTTT
TRBJ2-5 | TRBV4-1 | NA | TRBD2 | CASSQGPLAGSETQYF | TGCGCCAGCAGCCAAGGGCCCCTAGCGGGATCAGAGACCCAGTACTTC
TRBJ1-3 | TRBV5-4 | NA | NA | CASSRGTPSGNTIYF | TGTGCCAGCAGCCGCGGGACGCCGTCTGGAAACACCATATATTTT
TRBJ1-2 | TRBV19 | NA | NA | CASSITGTPGYTF | TGTGCCAGTAGTATTACAGGGACCCCTGGCTACACCTTC
TRBJ1-2 | TRBV29-1 | NA | NA | CSVLEDPGYGYTF | TGCAGCGTACTGGAGGATCCCGGCTATGGCTACACCTTC
TRBJ1-5 | TRBV27 | NA | TRBD1 | CASSLSGQVNQPQHF | TGTGCCAGCAGTTTATCCGGACAGGTCAATCAGCCCCAGCATTTT
TRBJ2-7 | TRBV18 | NA | NA | CASSPDTKGGTDEQYF | TGTGCCAGCTCACCCGATACAAAAGGAGGGACAGACGAGCAGTACTTC
TRBJ1-5 | TRBV6-2/TRBV6-3 | NA | NA | CASSYPTHRDHQPQHF | TGTGCCAGCAGTTACCCCACTCACAGGGACCATCAGCCCCAGCATTTT
TRBJ2-7 | TRBV3-1/TRBV3-2 | NA | TRBD1 | CASSQDRTGAYEQYF | TGTGCCAGCAGCCAAGATAGGACAGGTGCGTACGAGCAGTACTTC
TRBJ2-1 | TRBV7-2 | few | NA | CASSLAGHNEQFF | TGTGCCAGCAGCTTAGCGGGCCACAATGAGCAGTTCTTC
TRBJ2-7 | TRBV27 | NA | TRBD2 | CASSFSASGGAGQYF | TGTGCCAGCAGTTTTTCGGCTAGCGGGGGCGCGGGGCAGTACTTC
TRBJ2-7 | TRBV5-1 | NA | NA | CASSFQGSSYEQYF | TGCGCCAGCAGCTTCCAGGGATCTTCCTACGAGCAGTACTTC
TRBJ2-2 | TRBV5-6 | NA | NA | CASSWLRSAGELFF | TGTGCCAGCAGCTGGCTGAGGAGTGCCGGGGAGCTGTTTTTT